The 22 T cell receptor beta chains below were found in one sample sequenced in a study of cytomegalovirus exposure and HLA in healthy donors. The PCR ran on 60 Vbeta and 13 Jbeta primers. Clones were read by immunoSEQ multiplex PCR, and TCRdb kept only the in-frame ones, dropping some. The profile shows roughly 100,000 clones, approximately 70% of them singletons. Sequenced sample: PBMCs. The receptors were gathered from a man aged 25-45 years in good health and CMV-seropositive.

J is TRBJ2-6 and V is TRBV19; D may be TRBD2 (5 bases). The CDR3 consists of 17 residues. Between the trimmed V and J ends, which lost 5 bases and 0 bases, there was a span of 14 bases. Germline CDR1 is LNHDA and CDR2 is SQIVND (reference sequence). The DNA of the CDR3 is TGTGCCAGTAGTGATCGTCGGGGAACCTCTGGGGCCAACGTCCTGACTTTC. Protein: CASSDRRGTSGANVLTF.

The chain has TRBV4-1 and TRBJ2-3, with D possibly matching TRBD1 (5 bases). Germline CDR1 and CDR2: MGHRA and YSYEKL. The CDR3 extends over 13 amino acids. The germline V and J ends were trimmed by 3 bases and 5 bases, with 9 bases remaining between them. The CDR3 region has the DNA TGCGCCAGCAGCCACGCAGGGCAAGATACGCAGTATTTT. Its translation: CASSHAGQDTQYF.

This chain uses TRBV10-1 with TRBJ2-7, with a possible D match to TRBD1 (5 bases). Germline values: CDR1 WNHNN, CDR2 SYGVQD (reference sequence). CDR3 length: 13 amino acids. Trimming took off 3 bases at V and 6 bases at J, with 12 bases between the two ends. CDR3 in DNA: TGCGCCAGCAGTGAAAGAAGGGGCGGCGAGCAGTACTTC. Protein: CASSERRGGEQYF.

The chain combines TRBV7-9 with TRBJ1-5; 7 nucleotides agree with TRBD1. The CDR3 length is 16 residues. The junction had 7 bases not matched to a gene; V was cut back by 1 base and J by 4 bases. The germline V gene has CDR1 SEHNR and CDR2 FQNEAQ (reference sequence). The CDR3 DNA follows: TGTGCCAGCAGCTTAGTAGACAGGGATTCTAATCAGCCCCAGCATTTT. Its translation: CASSLVDRDSNQPQHF.

This clone was observed a single time. The V and J genes are TRBV5-6 and TRBJ2-7, with TRBD1 matching 9 bases. The CDR3 spans 13 residues. CDR1 is SGHDT and CDR2 is YYEEEE in the germline V gene. The J segment lost 2 bases and the V segment lost 4 bases, leaving 1 base of the junction unmatched. The DNA of the CDR3 is TGTGCCAGCAGCGGGACAGGGCCCTACGAGCAGTACTTC. It translates to CASSGTGPYEQYF.

On this clone itself: The sample carries other DNA sequences with the same CDR3. V gene TRBV27 combines with J gene TRBJ1-2; D remains unclear. Trimming took off 6 bases at V and 8 bases at J, with 16 bases between the two ends. CDR3 length: 13 residues. CDR1 is MNHEY and CDR2 is SMNVEV in the germline V gene (reference sequence). The CDR3 spells CASSSVSLEGYTF. The CDR3 DNA is TGTGCCAGCAGCTCGGTCAGCTTGGAGGGCTACACCTTC.

This clone was seen a few times. The rearrangement links TRBV27 to TRBJ2-1; TRBD2 might be the D (7 bases). The CDR3 length is 14 residues. Trimming pared 8 bases from V and 5 bases from J, leaving 16 bases between. Germline values: CDR1 MNHEY, CDR2 SMNVEV (reference sequence). CDR3 protein: CASRKGGVNNEQFF. In DNA, the CDR3 is TGTGCCAGCCGTAAAGGGGGGGTTAACAATGAGCAGTTCTTC.

This chain links TRBV18 with TRBJ1-1; D perhaps matches TRBD1 (6 bases). The CDR3 covers 13 residues. V was pared by 6 bases and J by 7 bases, with 15 bases between. Germline V gene sequence: CDR1 KGHSH, CDR2 LQKENI. CDR3: CASSPSQGIEAFF. As DNA, the CDR3 is TGTGCCAGCTCTCCAAGCCAGGGGATTGAAGCTTTCTTT.

This chain uses TRBV2 with TRBJ2-5; 7 bases are shared with TRBD1. The CDR3 sequence is 15 residues long. Germline V gene sequence: CDR1 SNHLY, CDR2 FYNNEI. J lost 1 base, V lost 5 bases, and 7 bases had no gene match. The CDR3 spells CASSPRDSPQETQYF. Here the CDR3 DNA reads TGTGCCAGCAGTCCCCGGGACAGTCCCCAAGAGACCCAGTACTTC.

As for this clone: The junction differs from germline at one of its ends, possibly a read error. V is TRBV7-9 and J is TRBJ2-2; the match to TRBD1 covers 8 bases. This CDR3 region has 15 residues. Germline V CDR1 and CDR2: SEHNR, FQNEAQ (reference sequence). The CDR3 region has the DNA TGTTCCAGCAGCTTAGTCCAGGGGGCAACCGGGGAGCTGTTTTTT. It specifies CSSSLVQGATGELFF.

V is TRBV9 and J is TRBJ2-1, with TRBD2 identical over 8 bases. CDR3 length: 15 amino acids. In germline, CDR1 is SGDLS, CDR2 YYNGEE. J was trimmed by 4 bases and V by 0 bases; bases with no gene match: 3. The CDR3 here is CASSVAGGRYNEQFF. In nucleotides, the CDR3 is TGTGCCAGCAGCGTAGCGGGGGGGAGATACAATGAGCAGTTCTTC.

CDR3 protein: CASSTASGFNYGYTF. The CDR3 nucleotides read TGTGCCAGCAGCACTGCCTCGGGGTTCAACTATGGCTACACCTTC. This sequence joins TRBV5-4 and TRBJ1-2; D uncertain. Looked up from germline, CDR1 is SGHNT and CDR2 is YYREEE (reference sequence). CDR3 length equals 15 residues. V was trimmed by 4 bases and J by 2 bases, leaving 15 bases between them.

This chain links TRBV30 with TRBJ2-6, with D tentatively TRBD1 (6 bases). Trimming stripped 3 bases from V and 2 bases from J, with 17 bases between. Germline V gene lookup returns CDR1 GTSNPN and CDR2 SVGIG (reference sequence). CDR3 size: 17 residues. The CDR3 protein is CAWRGITTGTGANVLTF. The CDR3 DNA sequence: TGTGCCTGGAGGGGAATCACGACAGGCACTGGGGCCAACGTCCTGACTTTC.

J is TRBJ2-3 and V is TRBV6-5; 9 nucleotides align to TRBD2. The CDR3 loop spans 16 amino acids. Germline V CDR1 and CDR2: MNHEY, SVGAGI. V shed 0 bases, J shed 4 bases, and the junction held 5 bases outside the gene matches. CDR3 residues: CASSYSGGGAPDTQYF. CDR3 nucleotide sequence: TGTGCCAGCAGTTACTCGGGCGGGGGGGCCCCAGATACGCAGTATTTT.

The CDR3 sequence is CASSRDRGFYEQYF. The CDR3 DNA reads as TGTGCCAGCAGCCGGGACAGGGGTTTCTACGAGCAGTACTTC. The J gene is TRBJ2-5, the V gene TRBV5-4, with 10 nucleotides matching TRBD1. Near its end, the DNA agrees better with TRBJ2-7, so the J call may be wrong. The germline gives CDR1 SGHNT, CDR2 YYREEE (reference sequence). The CDR3 length is 14 residues.

The chain is built from TRBV29-1 and TRBJ1-2; D is uncertain. Deletions cut 0 bases from V and 8 bases from J, with 10 bases between. CDR3 size: 12 residues. Germline CDR1 reads SQVTM; CDR2 reads ANQGSEA. Written as DNA, the CDR3 is TGCAGCGTTGAAGACGAGGCGGGAGGCTACACCTTC. Protein: CSVEDEAGGYTF.

The rearrangement joins TRBV6-5 to TRBJ1-2, with 8 positions matching TRBD1. The CDR3 consists of 14 residues. The junction had 8 bases not matched to a gene; V was cut back by 5 bases and J by 6 bases. Germline-derived CDR1 and CDR2 are MNHEY and SVGAGI. The CDR3 DNA sequence: TGTGCCAGCAGTCCCATGGGACAGGTTAATGGCTACACCTTC. Translating it yields CASSPMGQVNGYTF.

This clone occurred once. V gene TRBV2 combines with J gene TRBJ1-2; D gene unclear. Germline V gives CDR1 SNHLY, CDR2 FYNNEI. The V gene lost 6 bases and the J gene lost 5 bases, with 13 bases spanning the gap. This CDR3 region has 13 residues. This CDR3 reads CASSATNQYGYTF. CDR3 DNA sequence: TGTGCCAGCAGCGCGACAAATCAATATGGCTACACCTTC.

The DNA for the CDR3 is TGCGCCAGCAGCCAGGGATTCCAAGATACGCAGTATTTT. Protein product: CASSQGFQDTQYF. The rearrangement joins TRBV5-1 to TRBJ2-3; D is possibly TRBD1 (5 bases). Germline V gene data show CDR1 as SGHRS and CDR2 as YFSETQ. The CDR3 spans 13 residues. V was shortened by 4 bases and J by 5 bases, with 11 bases between the two germline ends.

The sample holds a few counts of this clone. The gene calls are TRBV27 and TRBJ2-2; the D gene is possibly TRBD1 (5 bases). V gave up 2 bases and J gave up 4 bases, with 5 bases separating them. This CDR3 is 13 amino acids long. Germline V gives CDR1 MNHEY, CDR2 SMNVEV (reference sequence). The CDR3 DNA follows: TGTGCCAGCAGTTTACAGGGCACCGGGGAGCTGTTTTTT. This sequence encodes CASSLQGTGELFF.

The rearrangement links TRBV7-2 to TRBJ2-3; 11 positions match TRBD2. The CDR3 has 16 residues. Germline V gene sequence: CDR1 SGHTA, CDR2 FQGNSA. Unmatched junction bases numbered 4, after V lost 5 bases and J lost 0 bases. CDR3 amino acids: CASSTGLAASTDTQYF. CDR3 bases: TGTGCCAGCAGCACGGGACTAGCGGCTAGCACAGATACGCAGTATTTT.

The chain couples TRBV7-9 to TRBJ2-1, with 9 bases fitting TRBD2. Germline CDR1 reads SEHNR; CDR2 reads FQNEAQ (reference sequence). The CDR3 sequence is 15 residues long. Trimming took 5 bases from V and 4 from J; bases not matched to a gene: 6. In DNA, the CDR3 is TGTGCCAGCAGCATGGGACTAGCACCTTACAATGAGCAGTTCTTC. Protein sequence: CASSMGLAPYNEQFF.